This T cell receptor beta chain is from a study of ipilimumab plus nivolumab after autologous stem cell transplantation. Across the whole study: DLBCL patients had primary refractory or relapsed disease.

The method was immunoSEQ multiplex PCR; TCRdb's version includes in-frame clones alone and lacks a portion of them. The sample contains about 22,000 clones, 77% of which appear only once. Trimming shortened V by 1 base and J by 3 bases, and 13 bases separated the two germline ends. Germline V CDR1 and CDR2: SGHTA, FQGNSA. This CDR3 is 16 amino acids long. Starting 14 to 28 days after autologous transplant, ipilimumab 1 mg/kg was given. The V call is TRBV7-2, the J call TRBJ1-5; possible D gene TRBD1, 5 bases. This receptor was identified in a male donor with diffuse large B-cell lymphoma. The sample was PBMCs, taken in a trial of ipilimumab plus nivolumab as post-transplant consolidation. CDR3 in DNA: TGTGCCAGCAGCTTAGTTTTAGGGGTTGCCAATCAGCCCCAGCATTTT. It is translated as CASSLVLGVANQPQHF.